Reported below is one T cell receptor (beta chain). Its specific antigen is unknown. Base-call qualities are not available, and no considerably larger clone is one nucleotide away. In the germline V gene (reference sequence), CDR1 corresponds to MNHNY and CDR2 to SVGAGI. V is cut by 7 bases and J by 1 base, and the space between the germline ends is 7 bases. The CDR3, cysteine through phenylalanine, is 12 amino acids long. Only CDR3 DNA is held: 36 bases, read in frame from base 1. The data were taken from a study of shared clonotypes between healthy human individuals (dated by TCRdb to 2018 to 2020). In the study overall: Three men and two women, aged 18 to 49 years, made up the cohort. For each donor, three plates each were used for CD4 naive and CD4 memory, two plates were used for CD8 naive, and one plate was used for CD8 memory. To estimate repertoire size and how much clonotype sharing occurs between individuals, the study deeply sequenced the blood TCR repertoires of roughly 5 healthy adults. Libraries were prepared and TCR repertoires were sequenced by different laboratories using diverse techniques, in order to increase sequencing depth and limit assay-specific biases. Each donor's leukapheresis produced roughly between roughly 0.9 and 9 billion PBMCs. Paper-wide results and their limitations: Pairwise subsampling led to the expectation that sequencing depth would affect the degree of clonotype sharing among donors. Clonotypes shared by all four sorted-subset donors showed higher generation probabilities than non-shared clonotypes. Because the study included a small number of donors, the genetic and exposure-history diversity represented was limited. Sharing across a few donors was observed for approximately 5% of naive CD4, 3% to 3.5% of naive CD8, around 2.5% of memory CD4, and about 0.39% of memory CD8 clonotypes. Sampling was limited to blood, and TCR repertoires in tissue likely differ from TCR repertoires in blood. Naive subsets generally had larger estimated clonotype richness than memory subsets. Incomplete sequencing was indicated by rarefaction of sorted-subset datasets, despite the large sequencing depth.

TCR CDR3 regions were amplified from genomic DNA by multiplex PCR using the deep immunoSEQ assay. Genomic DNA extracted from each cell subset was distributed evenly over all wells of several immunoSEQ 96-well plates, and each plate served as one replicate. Each replicate PCR for sorted subsets received around 210 ng genomic DNA, equal to around 32,000 T cell genomes. The purified libraries were quantified using a Qubit 3.0 fluorometer, sized with a Bioanalyzer 2100, and then quantified again using the KAPA Library Quantification kit. A separate single-read 150-cycle Illumina NextSeq 550 flow cell was used to sequence each immunoSEQ 96-well plate. In the original analysis: Because only junctional sequences without quality scores were contained in the immunoSEQ output, filtering matching that applied to full-length reads could not be performed. To assign V/J genes and CDR3, sequences were annotated against IMGT germline references using PyIR, a Python wrapper for IgBLAST v1.9. Any read was removed if the V/J assignment was weak (E-value above 1e-6), the CDR3 was missing, or the read contained stop codons, out-of-frame junctions, or ambiguous translated residues. V3J clonotypes were defined by identical inferred V gene, J gene, and CDR3 amino acid sequence. To compute the percentage overlap between repertoires, the number of shared unique clonotypes was divided by the size of the smaller repertoire. Richness of each repertoire was evaluated using RTK rarefaction, the Chao1 estimator, and Recon v2.1 estimates of unobserved clonotypes. For all TCRbeta clonotypes obtained by the gDNA method from a few donors, generation probabilities were computed with OLGA. TCRdb holds this immuneACCESS table with in-frame rearrangements only. Some clones are missing; in checked studies, unresolved V genes explain under half, and the rest has no known cause. That table supplies the V and J calls and clone size; D and trimming were determined from the DNA. This sample comprises about 2.4 million clones, over 85% of them detected only once. Of the sample, about 0.34% falls within the top ten clones.

The donors were healthy, HIV-negative adults with no recently reported acute infections or vaccinations. Every donor was a Caucasian adult residing in Nashville, Tennessee, USA. CD4+ T cells were enriched through magnetic negative selection, after which naive cells were positively selected on CD45RA and the remaining negative fraction served as the memory subset. Blood was collected by leukapheresis, and PBMCs were isolated by Ficoll-Histopaque density gradient centrifugation and then cryopreserved in liquid nitrogen vapor phase. Analytical flow cytometry was used to check the purity and quantity of each magnetically sorted T cell population. Each sorted fraction had its genomic DNA isolated and then quantified by UV absorbance on a Nanodrop 2000c.

Recombination linked TRBV6-6 to TRBJ1-1, with the D gene not clear enough to name. Sequencing was done on a sample of naive CD4+ T cells from PBMCs. Explained via the paper, the cell subset or site label denotes: CD45RA+ positively selected. This clonotype was sampled from a man aged 18-30 years in good health. Some clones in this sample may be carry-over from other donors' samples. The nucleotide sequence is TGTGCCAGCAAGGTGAGGAACACTGAAGCTTTCTTT. This encodes CASKVRNTEAFF.